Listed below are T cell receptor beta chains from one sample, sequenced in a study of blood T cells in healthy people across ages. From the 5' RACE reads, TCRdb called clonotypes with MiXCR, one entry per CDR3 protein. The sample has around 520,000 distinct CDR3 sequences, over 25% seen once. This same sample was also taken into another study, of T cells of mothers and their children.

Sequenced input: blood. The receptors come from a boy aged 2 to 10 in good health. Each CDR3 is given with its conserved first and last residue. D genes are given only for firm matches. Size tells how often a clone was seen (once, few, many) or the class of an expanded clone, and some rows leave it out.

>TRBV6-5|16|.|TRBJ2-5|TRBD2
TGTGCCAGCAGCCCCGCGGGGCTAGCGGGAATCAAGACCCAGTACTTC
CASSPAGLAGIKTQYF
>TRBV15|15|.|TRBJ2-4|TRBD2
TGTGCCACCAGCAGAGATGGCGGGGGAGGAAACATTCAGTACTTC
CATSRDGGGGNIQYF
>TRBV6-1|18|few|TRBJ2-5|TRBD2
TGTGCCAGCAGTGCCGGGACTAGCGGGAGGGCCTGGGGAGAGACCCAGTACTTC
CASSAGTSGRAWGETQYF
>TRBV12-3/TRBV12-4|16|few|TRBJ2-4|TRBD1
TGTGCCAGCAGTAGAATTCACAGGGGGTCCAAAAACATTCAGTACTTC
CASSRIHRGSKNIQYF
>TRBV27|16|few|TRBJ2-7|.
TGTGCCAGCAGTGGGCGAGGGTGGGGTAGCTCCTACGAGCAGTACTTC
CASSGRGWGSSYEQYF
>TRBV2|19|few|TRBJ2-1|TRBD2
TGTGCCAGCAGTGAAGCGGCCGGTTTAGGGACTAGTATCCTCTATGAGCAGTTCTTC
CASSEAAGLGTSILYEQFF
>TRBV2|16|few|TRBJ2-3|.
TGTGCCAGCAGTGCGGCCGGGGGTTCTCGCACAGATACGCAGTATTTT
CASSAAGGSRTDTQYF
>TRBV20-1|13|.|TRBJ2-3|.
TGCAGTGCTAGAGAGTCTAGCACAGATACGCAGTATTTT
CSARESSTDTQYF
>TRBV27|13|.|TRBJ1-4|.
TGTGCCAGCAGTTTATCGTTCGGGGAAAAACTGTTTTTT
CASSLSFGEKLFF
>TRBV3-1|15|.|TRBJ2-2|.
TGTGCCAGCAGCCAAACGACCGGGAACACCGGGGAGCTGTTTTTT
CASSQTTGNTGELFF
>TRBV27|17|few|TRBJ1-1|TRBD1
TGTGCCAGCAGTTCGAGACTCAGACAGGGACTTCTCACTGAAGCTTTCTTT
CASSSRLRQGLLTEAFF
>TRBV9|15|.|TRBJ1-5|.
TGTGCCAGCAGCGTAGAAGGGAGGCGCAATCAGCCCCAGCATTTT
CASSVEGRRNQPQHF
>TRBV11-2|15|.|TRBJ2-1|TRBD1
TGTGCCAGCAGCCACGTCAGGGGGCGAATCAATGAGCAGTTCTTC
CASSHVRGRINEQFF
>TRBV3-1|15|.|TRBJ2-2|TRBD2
TGTGCCAGCAGCCGGGGACTATCCCGAGGCGGGGAGCTGTTTTTT
CASSRGLSRGGELFF
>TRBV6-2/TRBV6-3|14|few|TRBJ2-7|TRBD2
TGTGCCAGCAGTACGACTAGCGGGACCTACGAGCAGTACTTC
CASSTTSGTYEQYF
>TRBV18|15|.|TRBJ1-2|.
TGTGCCAGCTCACAATCGGACGAACCTCTCTATGGCTACACCTTC
CASSQSDEPLYGYTF
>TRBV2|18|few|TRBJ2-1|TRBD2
TGTGCCAGCAGTGACCCGAGGGGTATAGCGGGGGGGCCCAATGAGCAGTTCTTC
CASSDPRGIAGGPNEQFF
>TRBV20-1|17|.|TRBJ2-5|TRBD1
TGCAGTGCTAGAGACCTTAACCTTCGACAGGGGGAAGGGACCCAGTACTTC
CSARDLNLRQGEGTQYF
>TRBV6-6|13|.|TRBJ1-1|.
TGTGCCAGCAGTTACCCCCAGGCCCCAGGGGCTTTCTTT
CASSYPQAPGAFF
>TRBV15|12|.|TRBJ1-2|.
TGTGCCACCAGCAGAGATGGTTATAGCTACACCTTC
CATSRDGYSYTF
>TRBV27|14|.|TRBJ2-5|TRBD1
TGTGCCAGCAGTTTTCGACAGGGCCTAGAGACCCAGTACTTC
CASSFRQGLETQYF
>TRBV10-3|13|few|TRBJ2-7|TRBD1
TGTGCCATCAGTGAAGGGACAGTCTACGAGCAGTACTTC
CAISEGTVYEQYF
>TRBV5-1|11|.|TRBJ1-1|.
TGCGCCAGGGGGGGGCGGCCTGAAGCTTTCTTT
CARGGRPEAFF
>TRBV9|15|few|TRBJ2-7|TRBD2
TGTGCCAGCGGTAGGGCTAGCGGGGACTCCTACGAGCAGTACTTC
CASGRASGDSYEQYF
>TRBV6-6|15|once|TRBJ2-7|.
TGTGCCGGCAGTTCGGAGTCTGACATACTCCACGAGCAGTACTTC
CAGSSESDILHEQYF
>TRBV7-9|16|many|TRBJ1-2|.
TGTGCCAGCAGCTCCGCCTCTACGGCCGCAAGCTATGGCTACACCTTC
CASSSASTAASYGYTF
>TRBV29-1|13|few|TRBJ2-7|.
TGCAGCGTTGAAGATAGGAGGGGGCGCGAGCAGTACTTC
CSVEDRRGREQYF
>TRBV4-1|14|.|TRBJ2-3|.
TGCGCCAGCAGCCAAGCTGTCCTCACAGATACGCAGTATTTT
CASSQAVLTDTQYF
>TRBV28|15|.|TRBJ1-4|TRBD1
TGTGCCAGCCTGGACAGGGGGGGCCTTAATGAAAAACTGTTTTTT
CASLDRGGLNEKLFF
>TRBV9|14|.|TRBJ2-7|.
TGTGCCAGCAGCGTAGGGGAACTAAACTACGAGCAGTACTTC
CASSVGELNYEQYF
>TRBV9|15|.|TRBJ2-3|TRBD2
TGTGCCAGCAGCGTAGGTATAGCGGGGGCAGATACGCAGTATTTT
CASSVGIAGADTQYF
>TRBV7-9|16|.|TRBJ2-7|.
TGTGCCAGCAGCTTAGGGCAGGGCATCAATTCCTACGAGCAGTACTTC
CASSLGQGINSYEQYF
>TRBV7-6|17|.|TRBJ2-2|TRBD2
TGTGCCAGCAGCCTTAACCTAGCGGGGGGCCTCACCGGGGAGCTGTTTTTT
CASSLNLAGGLTGELFF
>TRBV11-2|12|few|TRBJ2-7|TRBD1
TGTGCCAGCAGCGAACAGGGGCGCGAGCAGTACTTC
CASSEQGREQYF
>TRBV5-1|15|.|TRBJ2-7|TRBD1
TGCGCCAGCAGCTTAGGTATCGGACAGGCCTACGAGCAGTACTTC
CASSLGIGQAYEQYF